Shown below are 21 T cell receptor beta chains from a single sample sequenced in a study of blood T cell repertoires in COVID-19. TCRdb's copy holds only in-frame clones and misses some; the assay was immunoSEQ multiplex PCR. The profile covers approximately 300,000 clones, with around 90% appearing a single time and roughly 7.3% taken by the ten largest. The sequenced material came from peripheral blood. The receptors were sampled from a woman aged 25 to 39 with COVID-19, enrolled during active disease.

The V and J genes are TRBV28 and TRBJ1-1; 7 bases map to TRBD1. From germline, CDR1 is MDHEN and CDR2 SYDVKM. The CDR3 is made up of 14 amino acids. Losses at the gene ends were 6 bases for V and 1 base for J; bases not matched to a gene: 5. The CDR3 DNA follows: TGTGCCAGCAGGGATAACAGGGGGAACACTGAAGCTTTCTTT. This sequence encodes CASRDNRGNTEAFF.

The V gene is TRBV18, the J gene TRBJ1-4, with 8 bases lining up with TRBD1. The CDR3 loop spans 15 amino acids. Germline trimming cut 0 bases from V and 8 bases from J; bases unmatched to any gene: 5. Germline CDR1 reads KGHSH; CDR2 reads LQKENI. The CDR3 region has the DNA TGTGCCAGCTCACCACCACAGGGGGTCGTAGAAAAACTGTTTTTT. Its translation is CASSPPQGVVEKLFF.

The chain couples TRBV5-1 to TRBJ2-7; 12 bases are a match to TRBD2. The junction had 12 bases not matched to a gene; V was cut back by 4 bases and J by 4 bases. The CDR3 spans 17 residues. Germline CDR1 and CDR2: SGHRS and YFSETQ. CDR3 DNA: TGCGCCAGCAGCCGTTCAGGGCGGACTAGCGGGATTTACGAGCAGTACTTC. This translates into CASSRSGRTSGIYEQYF.

This sequence joins TRBV9 and TRBJ1-1; D gene ambiguous. The CDR3 spans 15 residues. The germline V gene encodes CDR1 SGDLS and CDR2 YYNGEE. V dropped 0 bases and J dropped 0 bases, with 9 bases sitting between them. The CDR3 reads CASSVEAVLNTEAFF. The CDR3 nucleotides are TGTGCCAGCAGCGTAGAAGCGGTCTTGAACACTGAAGCTTTCTTT.

The chain links TRBV24-1 to TRBJ2-2; 9 bases are shared with TRBD1. Germline V gene data show CDR1 as KGHDR and CDR2 as SFDVKD. V lost 5 bases, J lost 15 bases, and 3 bases stayed unmatched. CDR3 length: 11 amino acids. The CDR3 protein is CATSGGQGLFF. CDR3 coding DNA: TGTGCCACCAGTGGAGGACAGGGGTTGTTTTTT.

This chain joins TRBV7-3 and TRBJ2-1; 10 positions match TRBD2. V lost 5 bases to trimming and J lost 7 bases; unmatched junction nucleotides: 8. This CDR3 is 15 amino acids long. In germline, CDR1 is SGHTA, CDR2 FQGTGA. DNA of the CDR3: TGTGCCAGCAGCCCACCGGGACTAGCGATGAATGAGCAGTTCTTC. Protein sequence: CASSPPGLAMNEQFF.

The genes are TRBV28 and TRBJ1-2; D is possibly TRBD1 (5 bases). The CDR3 loop spans 11 amino acids. Looked up from germline, CDR1 is MDHEN and CDR2 is SYDVKM. V gave up 8 bases and J gave up 3 bases, with 7 bases separating them. CDR3 sequence (DNA): TGTGCCAGCGGGACTCACTATGGCTACACCTTC. Amino acids: CASGTHYGYTF.

This clone appeared a few times. CDR3 amino acids: CASSLAPKASPGTQDYGYTF. CDR3 DNA: TGTGCCAGCAGCTTAGCGCCTAAGGCCTCTCCGGGGACTCAGGACTATGGCTACACCTTC. The chain uses TRBV7-8 and TRBJ1-2; D might be TRBD1 (5 bases). V gave up 0 bases and J gave up 3 bases, with 26 bases separating them. CDR1 is SGHVS and CDR2 is FQNEAQ in the germline V gene. The CDR3 has 20 residues.

The J gene is TRBJ1-1, the V gene TRBV6-5; D is perhaps TRBD1 (5 bases). V was pared by 5 bases and J by 6 bases, with 13 bases between. The CDR3 is 13 amino acids. The V gene's germline CDR1 is MNHEY and CDR2 SVGAGI. As DNA, the CDR3 is TGTGCCAGCAGTCCGGGGGGTAGGGCTGAAGCTTTCTTT. It specifies CASSPGGRAEAFF.

V is TRBV7-9 and J is TRBJ1-1, with 12 bases matching TRBD1. The CDR3 is 14 amino acids. V lost 10 bases to trimming and J lost 4 bases; unmatched junction nucleotides: 7. Germline values: CDR1 SEHNR, CDR2 FQNEAQ (reference sequence). CDR3 loop: CATSGTGGVTEAFF. The CDR3 nucleotides read TGTGCCACCTCCGGGACAGGGGGCGTCACTGAAGCTTTCTTT.

The V and J genes are TRBV28 and TRBJ1-6; D not resolved. The CDR3 is 16 amino acids. The V end lost 3 bases, the J end lost 7 bases, and 16 bases lay between the germline ends. Germline V gene data show CDR1 as MDHEN and CDR2 as SYDVKM. The CDR3 region is CASSFYEGAGNSPLHF. As DNA, the CDR3 is TGTGCCAGCAGTTTTTATGAGGGCGCGGGGAATTCACCCCTCCACTTT.

The chain uses TRBV7-8 and TRBJ2-4, with 9 bases lining up with TRBD1. Germline values: CDR1 SGHVS, CDR2 FQNEAQ. CDR3 length: 17 amino acids. With 2 bases clipped from V and 0 bases from J, the junction kept 5 bases outside the gene matches. In nucleotides, the CDR3 is TGTGCCAGCAGCTTAATTGGGACAGGGCTAGCCAAAAACATTCAGTACTTC. This encodes CASSLIGTGLAKNIQYF.

The rearrangement uses TRBV28 and TRBJ2-3; 12 positions match TRBD2. Germline assignment: CDR1 MDHEN and CDR2 SYDVKM. This CDR3 is built from 16 residues. The ends lost 5 bases at V and 5 bases at J; junction bases unmatched: 8. The CDR3 DNA follows: TGTGCCAGCAGTCTACTCGGGGGACTAGCGGGAGATACGCAGTATTTT. This gives the protein CASSLLGGLAGDTQYF.

This clone showed up just once. The chain links TRBV30 to TRBJ2-2, with 9 positions matching TRBD1. Trimming cost V 2 bases and J 8 bases; bases outside gene matches: 3. This CDR3 is 13 amino acids long. Germline V lookup: CDR1 GTSNPN, CDR2 SVGIG (reference sequence). In DNA, the CDR3 is TGTGCCTGGAGTAACAGGGGGCCTGGGGAGCTGTTTTTT. It specifies CAWSNRGPGELFF.

The J gene is TRBJ1-6, the V gene TRBV28; D is uncertain. Germline V gene data show CDR1 as MDHEN and CDR2 as SYDVKM. The CDR3 totals 17 residues. The ends were cut back, 7 bases at V and 3 bases at J, with 19 bases in the middle. DNA for the CDR3: TGTGCCAGCACCTCCGGTGAGGGCAGTAGCTATAATTCACCCCTCCACTTT. It yields the protein CASTSGEGSSYNSPLHF.

The chain is built from TRBV4-1 and TRBJ2-1; 7 positions agree with TRBD2. The V and J ends lost 1 base and 6 bases, in that order; junction bases with no gene match: 12. This CDR3 contains 17 residues. Germline loops: CDR1 MGHRA, CDR2 YSYEKL. Here the CDR3 DNA reads TGCGCCAGCAGCCAAGTCAAAGTTACTAGCGCGGGCAATGAGCAGTTCTTC. Its translation is CASSQVKVTSAGNEQFF.

V gene TRBV10-2 combines with J gene TRBJ1-6; D call uncertain. CDR3 size: 14 residues. Trimming removed 3 bases from V and 7 bases from J, with 10 bases in between. Germline lookup yields CDR1 WSHSY and CDR2 SAAADI. DNA for the CDR3: TGCGCCAGCAGTGATCTGGGCCCGAATTCACCCCTCCACTTT. It specifies CASSDLGPNSPLHF.

The rearrangement links TRBV27 to TRBJ2-7, with D unresolved. V was pared by 4 bases and J by 1 base, with 11 bases between. Germline values: CDR1 MNHEY, CDR2 SMNVEV (reference sequence). This CDR3 spans 14 amino acids. The CDR3, as DNA: TGTGCCAGCAGTTCCCACAGTAGTTCCTACGAGCAGTACTTC. It translates to CASSSHSSSYEQYF.

This chain connects TRBV2 to TRBJ1-4; 7 bases match TRBD1. The CDR3 extends over 14 amino acids. V dropped 4 bases and J dropped 7; count of bases not matched to a gene: 6. The germline V gene has CDR1 SNHLY and CDR2 FYNNEI. The CDR3 here is CASSATGAGEKLFF. The CDR3 DNA reads as TGTGCCAGCAGTGCCACAGGGGCGGGTGAAAAACTGTTTTTT.

The chain joins TRBV27 to TRBJ1-1; 9 positions agree with TRBD1. This CDR3 spans 14 amino acids. Germline V gene sequence: CDR1 MNHEY, CDR2 SMNVEV (reference sequence). The V and J ends lost 7 bases and 5 bases, in that order; junction bases with no gene match: 8. The CDR3 nucleotides read TGTGCCAGCACAACCGGGACAGGGCTTACTGAAGCTTTCTTT. It codes for CASTTGTGLTEAFF.

The V call is TRBV7-3, the J call TRBJ2-1; maybe TRBD1 (5 bases). Trimming left V 1 base short and J 4 bases short, with 11 bases between. Germline V CDR1 and CDR2: SGHTA, FQGTGA. There are 15 residues in the CDR3. The CDR3 DNA follows: TGTGCCAGCAGCTTAATTCAGGGCGCTTACAATGAGCAGTTCTTC. It specifies CASSLIQGAYNEQFF. The full variable domain, rest sourced from reference TRBV7-3 and TRBJ2-1, is GAGVSQTPSNKVTEKGKYVELRCDPISGHTALYWYRQSLGQGPEFLIYFQGTGAADDSGLPNDRFFAVRPEGSVSTLKIQRTERGDSAVYLCASSLIQGAYNEQFFGPGTRLTVL.